This T cell receptor beta chain was profiled in a study of human thymus T cells. Assay used: immunoSEQ multiplex PCR; TCRdb lists only in-frame clones, some missing. The sample holds 75,000 to 90,000 clones; around 96% are singletons and the top ten take approximately 0.03%. The CDR3 consists of 12 residues. Germline V gene lookup returns CDR1 SQVTM and CDR2 ANQGSEA. Deletions cut 4 bases from V and 10 bases from J, with 11 bases between. Thymus was obtained from resections taken during corrective heart surgery. The chain uses TRBV29-1 and TRBJ1-6; D gene ambiguous. The clonotype originates from a boy younger than two with a congenital heart defect but otherwise immunologically healthy. Sequencing input: thymus tissue. CDR3 DNA: TGCAGCGTTGGGGTCAGCGGATCACCCCTCCACTTT. This codes for CSVGVSGSPLHF. The complete variable domain, with remaining parts taken from reference TRBV29-1 and TRBJ1-6, reads SAVISQKPSRDICQRGTSLTIQCQVDSQVTMMFWYRQQPGQSLTLIATANQGSEATYESGFVIDKFPISRPNLTFSTLTVSNMSPEDSSIYLCSVGVSGSPLHFGNGTRLTVT.